These T cell receptor beta chains were read from a single sample in a study of OX40 agonist ivuxolimab in advanced cancers. TCRdb keeps only in-frame clones here, not all; method: immunoSEQ multiplex PCR. Here the sample spans about 78,000 clones, about nine tenths being singletons. Sequenced material: CD4+ or CD8+ T cells sorted from blood, taken in a trial of the OX40 agonist ivuxolimab. These TCRs come from an adult with an advanced solid tumor such as melanoma, head and neck, liver or kidney cancer. The CDR3 runs from the conserved cysteine through the conserved F or W. A D gene is named only where the DNA matches it firmly. Clone size is stated in some rows and not others, as once, few, many or a class when expanded.

>-|-|TRBV7-9|TRBJ1-1
CASSPELEAFF
TGTGCCAGCAGCCCTGAGCTAGAAGCTTTCTTT
>-|-|TRBV11-2|TRBJ2-3
CASSLVPSRTDTQYF
TGTGCCAGCAGCTTAGTCCCCTCCCGCACAGATACGCAGTATTTT
>-|-|TRBV6-7|TRBJ2-7
CASSPPGAGSYEQYF
TGTGCCAGCAGTCCCCCAGGGGCCGGGTCCTACGAGCAGTACTTC
>few|-|TRBV27|TRBJ2-1
CASSPRGASGGNEQFF
TGTGCCAGCAGTCCCCGCGGGGCGAGCGGAGGCAATGAGCAGTTCTTC
>once|TRBD1|TRBV4-2|TRBJ2-7
CASSQVEGADYEQYF
TGTGCCAGCAGCCAAGTCGAGGGGGCTGACTACGAGCAGTACTTC
>-|-|TRBV7-9|TRBJ2-7
CASSGRVTGSYEQYF
TGTGCCAGCAGCGGCAGGGTAACGGGCTCCTACGAGCAGTACTTC
>-|TRBD2|TRBV18|TRBJ2-7
CASSPAGGLEQYF
TGTGCCAGCTCACCTGCGGGGGGCCTCGAGCAGTACTTC
>-|-|TRBV5-1|TRBJ1-1
CASKPQTGNTEAFF
TGCGCCAGCAAACCACAAACAGGGAACACTGAAGCTTTCTTT
>-|TRBD1|TRBV7-2|TRBJ2-2
CASNPGQGNTGELFF
TGTGCCAGCAACCCCGGACAGGGGAACACCGGGGAGCTGTTTTTT
>-|TRBD1|TRBV6-1|TRBJ2-2
CASWDRAGDGELFF
TGTGCCAGCTGGGACAGGGCGGGGGACGGGGAGCTGTTTTTT
>-|-|TRBV27|TRBJ2-1
CASTPSTPYNEQFF
TGTGCCAGCACTCCTAGTACCCCCTACAATGAGCAGTTCTTC
>-|TRBD1|TRBV11-3|TRBJ2-5
CASSGQGQETQYF
TGTGCCAGCAGCGGACAGGGCCAAGAGACCCAGTACTTC
>-|-|TRBV7-2|TRBJ2-7
CASSLEGNSYEQYF
TGTGCCAGCAGCTTAGAAGGGAACTCCTACGAGCAGTACTTC
>-|-|TRBV28|TRBJ1-4
CASSGGRAGEKLFF
TGTGCCAGCAGCGGGGGCAGGGCTGGGGAAAAACTGTTTTTT
>-|-|TRBV16|TRBJ1-5
CASSQYNSNQPQHF
TGTGCCAGCAGCCAATACAACAGCAATCAGCCCCAGCATTTT
>-|TRBD1|TRBV7-2|TRBJ1-1
CASSLAGRGRGAFF
TGTGCCAGCAGCTTAGCTGGCAGGGGGCGGGGAGCTTTCTTT
>-|-|TRBV27|TRBJ1-2
CASSSDQRGRAHYTF
TGTGCCAGCAGTTCCGACCAGCGCGGGAGGGCCCACTACACCTTC
>-|-|TRBV21-1|TRBJ2-1
CASSKGGVVDEQFF
TGTGCCAGCAGCAAAGGGGGGGTTGTCGATGAGCAGTTCTTC
>-|TRBD1|TRBV5-1|TRBJ2-1
CASSQRPGTGEHNEQFF
TGCGCCAGCAGCCAACGACCCGGGACAGGGGAGCACAATGAGCAGTTCTTC
>-|-|TRBV5-1|TRBJ1-2
CASSLGLSTNYGYTF
TGCGCCAGCAGCTTGGGGCTTTCTACTAACTATGGCTACACCTTC
>once|-|TRBV18|TRBJ2-2
CASSPPYLGTNTGELFF
TGTGCCAGCTCACCACCGTATCTGGGAACGAACACCGGGGAGCTGTTTTTT